These T cell receptor beta chains were read from a single sample in a study of tumor-infiltrating lymphocytes in localized non-small cell lung cancer. Assay: immunoSEQ multiplex PCR; the TCRdb copy retains only in-frame clones and omits some. The data contain over 7,000 clones, around 77% of them singletons. The source material was lung tumor tissue. These receptors were taken from a human donor with non-small cell lung cancer. Both conserved end residues are part of each CDR3. The D gene is left open where the match is weak. Size tells how often a clone was seen (once, few, many) or the class of an expanded clone, and some rows leave it out.

j_gene | d_gene | v_gene | abundance | CDR3nt | CDR3aa
TRBJ2-2 | TRBD2 | TRBV5-1 | . | TGCGCCAGCGGACTAGCGGAGTACACCGGGGAGCTGTTTTTT | CASGLAEYTGELFF
TRBJ2-7 | . | TRBV2 | . | TGTGCCAGCAGCCGGTACGAGCAGTACTTC | CASSRYEQYF
TRBJ2-5 | TRBD2 | TRBV11-1 | . | TGTGCCAGCAGCACGACTAGCGGGGAGACCCAGTACTTC | CASSTTSGETQYF
TRBJ2-2 | . | TRBV7-2 | . | TGTGCCAGCAGCTTAAGTAGACAGAACGGGGAGCTGTTTTTT | CASSLSRQNGELFF
TRBJ2-1 | . | TRBV5-4 | . | TGTGCCAGCAGCTTACGCGGTGAGCAGTTCTTC | CASSLRGEQFF
TRBJ2-7 | . | TRBV5-1 | . | TGCGCCAGCAGCTTGGACGGTGCCTACGAGCAGTACTTC | CASSLDGAYEQYF
TRBJ1-3 | . | TRBV7-6 | . | TGTGCCAGCAGCTTAGAGGGAGGTTACTCTGGAAACACCATATATTTT | CASSLEGGYSGNTIYF
TRBJ2-5 | . | TRBV28 | . | TGTGCCAGCAGTCCCAGCCTCGGGAGAAGTAAGGAGACCCAGTACTTC | CASSPSLGRSKETQYF
TRBJ2-7 | . | TRBV19 | . | TGTGCCAGTAGCCACGGAGGGGTAGGAGGTAAGCAGTACTTC | CASSHGGVGGKQYF
TRBJ2-3 | TRBD1 | TRBV6-1 | few | TGTGCCAGCAGTGGAGGACAGGGGGAATCAGATACGCAGTATTTT | CASSGGQGESDTQYF
TRBJ2-1 | TRBD1 | TRBV29-1 | . | TGCAGCGTTGCAGGGGGCGCATTCGATGAGCAGTTCTTC | CSVAGGAFDEQFF
TRBJ2-1 | . | TRBV29-1 | . | TGCAGCGTTGATAGACTAAATAATGAGCAGTTCTTC | CSVDRLNNEQFF
TRBJ2-7 | TRBD1 | TRBV11-3 | . | TGTGCCAGCAGCTTAATGGCGGGGACAGGGGGCTGGCAGTACTTC | CASSLMAGTGGWQYF
TRBJ2-1 | . | TRBV6-5 | . | TGTGCCAGCAGTTACTCGGGGGACAACTTTTACAATGAGCAGTTCTTC | CASSYSGDNFYNEQFF
TRBJ2-2 | TRBD2 | TRBV7-2 | . | TGTGCCAGCAGCATAAGCGGGAGGGCCCTCACCGGGGAGCTGTTTTTT | CASSISGRALTGELFF
TRBJ2-7 | . | TRBV9 | . | TGTGCCAGCAGCCCGGCCGGGACTGCTTCCTACGAGCAGTACTTC | CASSPAGTASYEQYF
TRBJ1-5 | TRBD1 | TRBV18 | . | TGTGCCAGCTCACAACAGGGGTTAGACAATCAGCCCCAGCATTTT | CASSQQGLDNQPQHF
TRBJ2-1 | . | TRBV5-5 | . | TGTGCCAGCAGCTTGAGAGGGATCGGTGAGCAGTTCTTC | CASSLRGIGEQFF
TRBJ1-4 | . | TRBV28 | . | TGTGCCAGCAGTCGGTCGGGGTTGCGGGAAAAACTGTTTTTT | CASSRSGLREKLFF
TRBJ1-2 | . | TRBV7-2 | . | TGTGCCAGCAGCTTAGTTTCTACCCGGGGCTACACCTTC | CASSLVSTRGYTF
TRBJ1-1 | TRBD1 | TRBV5-1 | few | TGCGCCAGCCAAACTGCCGGGACAGGCACTGAAGCTTTCTTT | CASQTAGTGTEAFF
TRBJ2-7 | . | TRBV2 | . | TGTGCCAGCAGTTACGTTGTGGACGAGCAGTACTTC | CASSYVVDEQYF
TRBJ1-1 | . | TRBV12-5 | . | TGTGCTAGTGGCGAACAGGGTTCTGAAGCTTTCTTT | CASGEQGSEAFF
TRBJ2-2 | . | TRBV4-3 | . | TGCGCCAGCAGCCAAGACCCGGGTCTATTGGGCGGGGAGCTGTTTTTT | CASSQDPGLLGGELFF
TRBJ1-2 | TRBD1 | TRBV7-9 | few | TGTGCCAGCAGCCTCTCCGGGACAGGGGCCGGCTACACCTTC | CASSLSGTGAGYTF
TRBJ1-2 | . | TRBV7-2 | . | TGTGCCAGCAGCTTCGGTGCGTGGGGCATGGACTATGGCTACACCTTC | CASSFGAWGMDYGYTF
TRBJ2-7 | . | TRBV9 | . | TGTGCCAGCAGCACGGACGTTAACTCCTACGAGCAGTACTTC | CASSTDVNSYEQYF
TRBJ2-7 | . | TRBV7-3 | few | TGTGCCAGCAGCTCATCAGGGGAAATTAGTGAGCAGTACTTC | CASSSSGEISEQYF
TRBJ1-2 | . | TRBV18 | . | TGTGCCAGCTCACCGGGGGCAGGGGAGGCCTATGGCTACACCTTC | CASSPGAGEAYGYTF
TRBJ1-2 | . | TRBV28 | . | TGTGCCAGCGGGACCCCAGACTATGGCTACACCTTC | CASGTPDYGYTF
TRBJ1-1 | TRBD1 | TRBV25-1 | . | TGTGCCAGCAGTTCCCACAGGGGCACTGAAGCTTTCTTT | CASSSHRGTEAFF
TRBJ1-2 | . | TRBV6-5 | . | TGTGCCAGCAGCGCCGGGAACTATGGCTACACCTTC | CASSAGNYGYTF
TRBJ1-1 | . | TRBV6-5 | . | TGTGCCAGCAGTTATGGAGGGAACACTGAAGCTTTCTTT | CASSYGGNTEAFF
TRBJ2-2 | . | TRBV5-1 | . | TGCGCCAGCCGGGACATTGGGGTCACCGGGGAGCTGTTTTTT | CASRDIGVTGELFF
TRBJ2-7 | TRBD1 | TRBV30 | medium-sized | TGTGCCTTGGAGAGAGGAGCGTCAGGGGGCGCCTACGAGCAGTACTTC | CALERGASGGAYEQYF